One and the same sample provided the 27 T cell receptor beta chains below, sequenced in a study of T cells after yellow fever vaccination. One entry per CDR3 protein results from TCRdb running MiXCR on the 5' RACE reads. The sample holds 350,000 or so distinct CDR3 sequences, approximately 8% seen once. The sample here was PBMCs, taken 45 days after the first yellow fever vaccination. Receptor source: a man younger than 35 who received the YFV17D yellow fever vaccine.

The chain couples TRBV6-2 or TRBV6-3 to TRBJ2-1; a possible D gene is TRBD2 (6 bases). The V end lost 4 bases, the J end lost 5 bases, and 15 bases lay between the germline ends. The CDR3 is 15 residues long. Germline CDR1 and CDR2: MNHEY and SVGEGT. The CDR3 coding sequence is TGTGCCAGCAGTTTGTTCGGGACTCCAAACAATGAGCAGTTCTTC. Its translation: CASSLFGTPNNEQFF.

This clonotype was seen a handful of times. This chain links TRBV6-2 or TRBV6-3 with TRBJ2-5; D is undetermined. V gave up 2 bases and J gave up 4 bases, with 8 bases separating them. The CDR3 length is 13 residues. Germline V gene lookup returns CDR1 MNHEY and CDR2 SVGEGT. The CDR3, as DNA: TGTGCCAGCAGTTACGGGCCGAGAGAGACCCAGTACTTC. Translating gives CASSYGPRETQYF.

The chain uses TRBV20-1 and TRBJ2-3; D call uncertain. In germline, CDR1 is DFQATT, CDR2 SNEGSKA (reference sequence). CDR3 length equals 14 residues. With 3 bases removed from V and 0 bases from J, the gap between germline ends came to 10 bases. The CDR3 DNA follows: TGCAGTGCTAGCGACGATCCTAGCACAGATACGCAGTATTTT. Its protein product is CSASDDPSTDTQYF.

The gene calls are TRBV20-1 and TRBJ1-4, with 7 bases matching TRBD1. Germline V gene data show CDR1 as DFQATT and CDR2 as SNEGSKA (reference sequence). J lost 4 bases, V lost 3 bases, and 5 bases had no gene match. The CDR3 is 14 residues long. In DNA, the CDR3 is TGCAGTGCTAGTCTACCAGGGGGTAATGAAAAACTGTTTTTT. This codes for CSASLPGGNEKLFF.

The rearrangement links TRBV10-2 to TRBJ2-7, with 7 nucleotides matching TRBD2. J lost 3 bases, V lost 0 bases, and 11 bases had no gene match. Germline loops: CDR1 WSHSY, CDR2 SAAADI. CDR3 length equals 17 residues. This CDR3 is CASSESGSSGDYYEQYF. The DNA for the CDR3 is TGCGCCAGCAGTGAGTCGGGGTCTAGCGGTGACTACTACGAGCAGTACTTC.

Here the CDR3 DNA reads TGCAGCGTTGAAGATCGGGCAGGGCCAGGGAACACCATATATTTT. This encodes CSVEDRAGPGNTIYF. This rearrangement joins TRBV29-1 to TRBJ1-3, with TRBD1 as a possible D gene (5 bases). CDR3 length: 15 amino acids. Germline assignment: CDR1 SQVTM and CDR2 ANQGSEA. V was cut by 0 bases and J by 7 bases, with 16 bases left in between. Full variable domain (rest looked up from reference TRBV29-1 and TRBJ1-3): SAVISQKPSRDICQRGTSLTIQCQVDSQVTMMFWYRQQPGQSLTLIATANQGSEATYESGFVIDKFPISRPNLTFSTLTVSNMSPEDSSIYLCSVEDRAGPGNTIYFGEGSWLTVV.

This clonotype appeared a few times. The chain is built from TRBV7-2 and TRBJ2-7; possible D gene TRBD1, 6 bases. Germline V gene data show CDR1 as SGHTA and CDR2 as FQGNSA. V was clipped by 1 base and J by 4 bases, with 14 bases between them. This CDR3 has 15 residues. The CDR3 coding sequence is TGTGCCAGCAGCTTAGGTGCTCTGGGGGCATACGAGCAGTACGTC. Protein sequence: CASSLGALGAYEQYV.

The sample holds a few counts of this clonotype. The chain employs TRBV5-1 and TRBJ1-4, with D uncertain. The CDR3 has 14 residues. V shed 4 bases and J shed 7 bases, with 14 bases lying between them. Germline CDR1 SGHRS, CDR2 YFSETQ. CDR3 nucleotide sequence: TGCGCCAGCAGCGTGAGCCGGGGAGGTGAAAAACTGTTTTTT. Encoded protein: CASSVSRGGEKLFF.

Only a few counts were recorded for this clonotype. This sequence joins TRBV20-1 and TRBJ2-3, with D possibly called TRBD1 or TRBD2 (5 bases each). V lost 6 bases and J lost 5, with 15 bases in between. CDR3 size: 13 residues. CDR1 is DFQATT and CDR2 is SNEGSKA in the germline V gene (reference sequence). For the CDR3, the DNA is TGCAGTGCGTGGGACCCCGGTGAAGATACGCAGTATTTT. As protein: CSAWDPGEDTQYF.

V and J are TRBV5-5 and TRBJ1-6, with unresolved D. The V gene's germline CDR1 is SGHKS and CDR2 YYEKEE (reference sequence). The ends were cut back, 0 bases at V and 3 bases at J, with 10 bases in the middle. This CDR3 has 16 residues. CDR3 sequence (DNA): TGTGCCAGCAGCTTGGACGGACTTAGCTATAATTCACCCCTCCACTTT. It translates to CASSLDGLSYNSPLHF.

The chain has TRBV20-1 and TRBJ1-2, with D hard to call. From germline, CDR1 is DFQATT and CDR2 SNEGSKA (reference sequence). V dropped 4 bases and J dropped 8 bases, with 11 bases sitting between them. The CDR3 totals 11 residues. The CDR3, as DNA: TGCAGTGCTATCTCAAGCCAGGGCTACACCTTC. As protein: CSAISSQGYTF.

A few counts support this clonotype. This rearrangement joins TRBV4-3 to TRBJ2-3; 8 positions match TRBD2. This CDR3 spans 15 amino acids. In germline, CDR1 is LGHNA, CDR2 YSLEER. Trimming removed 2 bases from V and 4 bases from J; junction bases left unmatched: 5. The CDR3 reads CASSQNGGAPDTQYF. CDR3 DNA sequence: TGCGCCAGCAGCCAAAACGGGGGGGCCCCAGATACGCAGTATTTT.

The J gene is TRBJ1-1, the V gene TRBV5-1, with a weak D call TRBD1 (5 bases). V shed 7 bases and J shed 3 bases, with 16 bases lying between them. CDR1 SGHRS and CDR2 YFSETQ come from the germline V gene. The CDR3 spans 14 residues. CDR3 in amino acids: CASGSPRGDTEAFF. The CDR3 DNA reads as TGCGCCAGCGGATCCCCGCGGGGGGACACTGAAGCTTTCTTT.

The chain couples TRBV20-1 to TRBJ1-2, with a tentative D call TRBD1 (6 bases). This CDR3 is built from 14 residues. V was shortened by 8 bases and J by 4 bases, with 20 bases between the two germline ends. In germline, CDR1 is DFQATT, CDR2 SNEGSKA (reference sequence). Here the CDR3 reads CSTSTGGGIYGYTF. CDR3 nucleotides: TGCAGTACCTCGACAGGAGGAGGCATCTATGGCTACACCTTC.

This clonotype occurred a few times. The V gene is TRBV10-3, the J gene TRBJ1-6, with D perhaps TRBD1 (6 bases). CDR1 ENHRY and CDR2 SYGVKD come from the germline V gene. This CDR3 is 15 amino acids long. The ends were cut back, 2 bases at V and 6 bases at J, with 11 bases in the middle. The CDR3 is CAISEDGTINSPLHF. The CDR3 bases are TGTGCCATCAGTGAGGACGGGACAATTAATTCACCCCTCCACTTT.

This clonotype has a count of ten or more. This chain links TRBV5-6 with TRBJ2-1; D is unresolved. V dropped 4 bases and J dropped 0 bases, with 8 bases sitting between them. Germline V lookup: CDR1 SGHDT, CDR2 YYEEEE. There are 14 residues in the CDR3. The chain's CDR3 is CASSQLSSYNEQFF. DNA of the CDR3: TGTGCCAGCAGCCAGTTGAGCTCCTACAATGAGCAGTTCTTC.

This clonotype was seen ten or more times. The chain joins TRBV29-1 to TRBJ1-2; D might be TRBD1 (5 bases). The CDR3 length is 13 residues. With 4 bases removed from V and 4 bases from J, the gap between germline ends came to 13 bases. The germline CDR1 and CDR2 sequences are SQVTM and ANQGSEA. CDR3 loop: CSVVGEIGYGYTF. In DNA form, the CDR3 reads TGCAGCGTTGTAGGGGAAATCGGCTATGGCTACACCTTC.

This clonotype was observed at least ten times. This may come from a read error, since a much larger clone is one base off. The chain joins TRBV7-3 to TRBJ2-1, with D possibly matching TRBD1 (6 bases). The CDR3 spans 12 residues. The V gene lost 5 bases and the J gene lost 7 bases, with 9 bases spanning the gap. The germline V gene encodes CDR1 SGHTA and CDR2 FQGTGA. The CDR3 region is CASSIRGNEQFF. CDR3 nucleotides: TGTGCCAGCAGCATAAGGGGGAATGAGCAGTTCTTC.

There are a few counts of this clonotype. The J gene is TRBJ1-2, the V gene TRBV12-3 or TRBV12-4; D remains ambiguous. Trimming left V 8 bases short and J 2 bases short, with 18 bases between. The CDR3 consists of 15 residues. CDR3 nucleotide sequence: TGTGCCAGCTCCCGGATGGTTGTAGAGAACTATGGCTACACCTTC. Its translation: CASSRMVVENYGYTF.

This clonotype was detected a few times. The genes are TRBV30 and TRBJ2-5; tentative D call: TRBD1 (6 bases). The ends were cut back, 1 base at V and 5 bases at J, with 14 bases in the middle. The germline V gene has CDR1 GTSNPN and CDR2 SVGIG (reference sequence). The CDR3 spans 14 residues. The CDR3 protein is CAWSGQVIGETQYF. CDR3 nucleotide sequence: TGTGCCTGGAGTGGACAGGTCATAGGGGAGACCCAGTACTTC.

This sequence joins TRBV5-1 and TRBJ2-5; TRBD1 might be the D (6 bases). Between the trimmed V and J ends, which lost 4 bases and 3 bases, there was a span of 13 bases. Germline V CDR1 and CDR2: SGHRS, YFSETQ. This CDR3 has 14 residues. The CDR3: CASSLQGQKETQYF. CDR3 DNA sequence: TGCGCCAGCAGCCTCCAGGGGCAGAAAGAGACCCAGTACTTC.

The genes are TRBV5-1 and TRBJ1-4; D gene uncertain. V was clipped by 0 bases and J by 5 bases, with 8 bases between them. This CDR3 contains 14 residues. Germline V gene lookup returns CDR1 SGHRS and CDR2 YFSETQ. CDR3 region: CASSLERINEKLFF. CDR3 bases: TGCGCCAGCAGCTTGGAAAGGATAAATGAAAAACTGTTTTTT.

This clonotype was observed a few times. J is TRBJ1-5 and V is TRBV7-2; D remains unclear. V was trimmed by 1 base and J by 3 bases, leaving 7 bases between them. CDR3 length: 14 amino acids. Germline V gene data show CDR1 as SGHTA and CDR2 as FQGNSA. The CDR3 loop is CASSLGPDNQPQHF. The CDR3 coding sequence is TGTGCCAGCAGCTTAGGGCCGGACAATCAGCCCCAGCATTTT.

This chain joins TRBV12-3 or TRBV12-4 and TRBJ1-6; 12 nucleotides match TRBD1. CDR3 length equals 16 residues. V lost 5 bases, J lost 10 bases, and 9 bases stayed unmatched. The CDR3 loop is CASSPFPGQGASPLHF. DNA for the CDR3: TGTGCCAGCAGTCCGTTTCCGGGACAGGGGGCATCACCCCTCCACTTT.

There are a few counts of this clonotype. This rearrangement joins TRBV4-1 to TRBJ1-1, with 8 bases fitting TRBD1. The CDR3 totals 15 residues. The germline CDR1 and CDR2 sequences are MGHRA and YSYEKL. Trimming removed 3 bases from V and 0 bases from J; junction bases left unmatched: 3. The CDR3 bases are TGCGCCAGCAGCCATACAGGGGGAGTGAACACTGAAGCTTTCTTT. It yields the protein CASSHTGGVNTEAFF.

This clonotype turned up a few times. V and J are TRBV7-2 and TRBJ1-2, with TRBD1 matching over 9 bases. Trimming removed 5 bases from V and 3 bases from J; junction bases left unmatched: 4. CDR1 is SGHTA and CDR2 is FQGNSA in the germline V gene. The CDR3 is 14 residues long. As DNA, the CDR3 is TGTGCCAGCAGCCTGGGGACAGGGTACTATGGCTACACCTTC. This translates into CASSLGTGYYGYTF.

The chain links TRBV5-8 to TRBJ1-6, with D possibly matching TRBD1 (6 bases). The CDR3 is 14 amino acids. The germline gives CDR1 SGHTS, CDR2 YDEGEE. With 3 bases removed from V and 10 bases from J, the gap between germline ends came to 14 bases. The CDR3 nucleotides read TGTGCCAGCAGCTCCTCCAGGGGCGGATCACCCCTCCACTTT. The encoded protein is CASSSSRGGSPLHF. Variable domain in full (rest from reference TRBV5-8 and TRBJ1-6): EAGVTQSPTHLIKTRGQQATLRCSPISGHTSVYWYQQALGLGLQFLLWYDEGEERNRGNFPPRFSGRQFPNYSSELNVNALELEDSALYLCASSSSRGGSPLHFGNGTRLTVT.